A selection of T cell receptor beta chains follows, all from one sample in a study of early T cells in non-severe SARS-CoV-2 infection. Via MiXCR, TCRdb re-called the 5' RACE reads, giving one row per CDR3 protein. The sample shows about 49,000 distinct CDR3 sequences, under 7% of them seen only once. The specimen was whole blood, collected at baseline. The receptors here all came from an adult who was a healthcare worker with PCR-confirmed SARS-CoV-2 infection or an uninfected control (not recorded which). Both conserved end residues are part of each CDR3. A D gene is named only where the DNA matches it firmly. Clone size is stated in some rows and not others, as once, few, many or a class when expanded.

J: TRBJ1-1
size: .
V: TRBV20-1
D: TRBD1
CDR3: CSARDRRGRVNTEAFF
DNA: TGCAGTGCTAGAGATCGTAGGGGGCGAGTAAACACTGAAGCTTTCTTT

J: TRBJ2-1
size: many
V: TRBV6-1
D: TRBD1
CDR3: CASSKRTGTVEQFF
DNA: TGTGCCAGCAGTAAGCGGACAGGGACCGTTGAGCAGTTCTTC

J: TRBJ1-1
size: few
V: TRBV29-1
D: TRBD1
CDR3: CSVRTGGNTEAFF
DNA: TGCAGCGTCCGGACAGGGGGGAACACTGAAGCTTTCTTT

J: TRBJ2-3
size: .
V: TRBV5-1
D: TRBD2
CDR3: CASNSGLGLSTDTQYF
DNA: TGCGCCAGCAACTCCGGACTAGGGCTGAGCACAGATACGCAGTATTTT

J: TRBJ1-1
size: many
V: TRBV29-1
D: .
CDR3: CSVPSKTEAFF
DNA: TGCAGCGTCCCCAGTAAAACTGAAGCTTTCTTT

J: TRBJ2-7
size: many
V: TRBV7-9
D: .
CDR3: CASSLGTGEQYF
DNA: TGTGCCAGCAGCTTAGGCACGGGAGAGCAGTACTTC

J: TRBJ2-7
size: many
V: TRBV6-2/TRBV6-3
D: TRBD1
CDR3: CASRDPHRGLGEQYF
DNA: TGTGCCAGCAGAGACCCACACAGGGGCCTGGGGGAGCAGTACTTC

J: TRBJ2-1
size: many
V: TRBV11-2
D: TRBD1
CDR3: CASSPRPGQGAFNEQFF
DNA: TGTGCCAGCAGCCCCCGACCGGGACAGGGGGCGTTTAATGAGCAGTTCTTC

J: TRBJ2-3
size: .
V: TRBV27
D: TRBD2
CDR3: CASSFTSGGAITDTQYF
DNA: TGTGCCAGCAGTTTCACTAGCGGGGGGGCGATCACAGATACGCAGTATTTT

J: TRBJ1-4
size: many
V: TRBV30
D: .
CDR3: CAWSEEDEKLFF
DNA: TGTGCCTGGAGTGAGGAGGATGAAAAACTGTTTTTT

J: TRBJ2-7
size: .
V: TRBV12-3/TRBV12-4
D: TRBD1
CDR3: CASSLADRGRKEQYF
DNA: TGTGCCAGCAGTTTAGCCGACAGGGGGCGTAAGGAGCAGTACTTC

J: TRBJ2-7
size: many
V: TRBV13
D: TRBD2
CDR3: CASSSLAGAGFEQYF
DNA: TGTGCCAGCAGCTCGTTAGCGGGGGCCGGTTTTGAGCAGTACTTC

J: TRBJ2-5
size: few
V: TRBV4-1
D: TRBD2
CDR3: CASSQVVASGGKTQYF
DNA: TGCGCCAGCAGCCAAGTCGTGGCTAGCGGGGGAAAGACCCAGTACTTC

J: TRBJ2-1
size: few
V: TRBV6-5
D: .
CDR3: CASSLQGLVNEQFF
DNA: TGTGCCAGCAGCCTACAGGGCTTGGTTAATGAGCAGTTCTTC

J: TRBJ1-2
size: few
V: TRBV9
D: .
CDR3: CASSVSPDSNYGYTF
DNA: TGTGCCAGCAGCGTAAGCCCGGACTCTAACTATGGCTACACCTTC

J: TRBJ1-5
size: many
V: TRBV12-3/TRBV12-4
D: .
CDR3: CASSRGSNQPQHF
DNA: TGTGCCAGCAGCCGGGGTAGCAATCAGCCCCAGCATTTT

J: TRBJ2-1
size: many
V: TRBV14
D: .
CDR3: CASSQQGKGSNEQFF
DNA: TGTGCCAGCAGCCAACAGGGTAAAGGTTCCAATGAGCAGTTCTTC

J: TRBJ1-1
size: .
V: TRBV30
D: .
CDR3: CAWSQWGGMNTEAFF
DNA: TGTGCCTGGAGTCAATGGGGGGGGATGAACACTGAAGCTTTCTTT

J: TRBJ2-1
size: many
V: TRBV28
D: .
CDR3: CASSSGGPSYNEQFF
DNA: TGTGCCAGCAGTTCGGGGGGCCCCTCCTACAATGAGCAGTTCTTC

J: TRBJ2-7
size: many
V: TRBV11-2
D: .
CDR3: CASNPVGGGEQYF
DNA: TGTGCCAGCAACCCAGTCGGAGGGGGCGAGCAGTACTTC

J: TRBJ2-5
size: many
V: TRBV29-1
D: .
CDR3: CSFPVTQETQYF
DNA: TGCAGCTTCCCGGTGACCCAAGAGACCCAGTACTTC

J: TRBJ2-1
size: many
V: TRBV5-1
D: TRBD1
CDR3: CASSLGDRDSNEQFF
DNA: TGCGCCAGCAGCTTGGGGGACAGAGATTCCAATGAGCAGTTCTTC

J: TRBJ2-7
size: many
V: TRBV7-9
D: .
CDR3: CASSFGTEYEQYF
DNA: TGTGCCAGCAGCTTTGGAACAGAATACGAGCAGTACTTC

J: TRBJ1-5
size: many
V: TRBV9
D: .
CDR3: CASSPGSRNQPQHF
DNA: TGTGCCAGCAGCCCCGGTAGCCGCAATCAGCCCCAGCATTTT

J: TRBJ1-2
size: many
V: TRBV18
D: .
CDR3: CASSPGRPNYGYTF
DNA: TGTGCCAGCTCACCGGGAAGGCCTAACTATGGCTACACCTTC

J: TRBJ2-7
size: .
V: TRBV28
D: .
CDR3: CASSGGSYEQYF
DNA: TGTGCCAGCAGTGGGGGCTCCTACGAGCAGTACTTC

J: TRBJ2-2
size: few
V: TRBV28
D: .
CDR3: CASSPPGPYYTGELFF
DNA: TGTGCCAGCAGTCCGCCGGGACCCTACTACACCGGGGAGCTGTTTTTT

J: TRBJ1-6
size: many
V: TRBV4-3
D: .
CDR3: CASSQDSSENSPLHF
DNA: TGCGCCAGCAGCCAAGATTCCTCGGAAAATTCACCCCTCCACTTT

J: TRBJ1-2
size: many
V: TRBV7-8
D: .
CDR3: CASSPGRTPNYGYTF
DNA: TGTGCCAGCAGCCCCGGCAGGACGCCTAACTATGGCTACACCTTC

J: TRBJ1-5
size: many
V: TRBV7-2
D: .
CDR3: CASSLGGVGKLGQPQHF
DNA: TGTGCCAGCAGCTTGGGGGGCGTTGGGAAGCTGGGTCAGCCCCAGCATTTT

J: TRBJ1-5
size: .
V: TRBV29-1
D: .
CDR3: CSVAARPNQPQHF
DNA: TGCAGCGTCGCGGCCAGGCCCAATCAGCCCCAGCATTTT

J: TRBJ2-7
size: few
V: TRBV3-1
D: TRBD1
CDR3: CASSQVGTGSYEQYF
DNA: TGTGCCAGCAGCCAAGTGGGGACAGGGAGCTACGAGCAGTACTTC

J: TRBJ1-4
size: many
V: TRBV20-1
D: .
CDR3: CSARVRSTNEKLFF
DNA: TGCAGTGCTAGAGTCCGGTCAACTAATGAAAAACTGTTTTTT

J: TRBJ1-2
size: .
V: TRBV7-9
D: .
CDR3: CASSPPPSNRDFGYTF
DNA: TGTGCCAGCAGCCCTCCGCCATCTAACAGGGATTTCGGCTACACCTTC

J: TRBJ1-5
size: few
V: TRBV18
D: .
CDR3: CASSVSGAHSNQPQHF
DNA: TGTGCCAGCTCAGTCAGCGGGGCCCATAGCAATCAGCCCCAGCATTTT

J: TRBJ1-4
size: many
V: TRBV2
D: .
CDR3: CASARVEKLFF
DNA: TGTGCCAGTGCCCGAGTAGAAAAACTGTTTTTT

J: TRBJ2-1
size: .
V: TRBV10-3
D: TRBD1
CDR3: CAISGPGQINAEQFF
DNA: TGTGCCATCAGTGGTCCGGGACAGATAAACGCGGAGCAGTTCTTC

J: TRBJ2-1
size: few
V: TRBV12-3/TRBV12-4
D: .
CDR3: CASTQGTRNNEQFF
DNA: TGTGCCAGCACCCAGGGGACCCGAAACAATGAGCAGTTCTTC

J: TRBJ1-5
size: few
V: TRBV6-2/TRBV6-3
D: .
CDR3: CASSYLRGSNQPQHF
DNA: TGTGCCAGCAGTTACCTCCGGGGAAGCAATCAGCCCCAGCATTTT

J: TRBJ2-3
size: few
V: TRBV11-3
D: .
CDR3: CASSLGRISTDTQYF
DNA: TGTGCCAGCAGCTTAGGACGGATTAGCACAGATACGCAGTATTTT

J: TRBJ1-1
size: .
V: TRBV6-6
D: .
CDR3: CASTRPTPANTEAFF
DNA: TGTGCCAGCACCCGCCCGACACCCGCGAACACTGAAGCTTTCTTT

J: TRBJ1-5
size: many
V: TRBV7-2
D: .
CDR3: CASSLGKHQPQHF
DNA: TGTGCCAGCAGCTTAGGAAAGCATCAGCCCCAGCATTTT

J: TRBJ1-5
size: many
V: TRBV15
D: .
CDR3: CATSRDERVNQPQHF
DNA: TGTGCCACCAGCAGAGATGAGCGGGTGAATCAGCCCCAGCATTTT

J: TRBJ1-5
size: .
V: TRBV9
D: .
CDR3: CASSVGDDNQPQHF
DNA: TGTGCCAGCAGCGTAGGGGATGACAATCAGCCCCAGCATTTT

J: TRBJ1-5
size: many
V: TRBV30
D: .
CDR3: CAWSVRAGIDQPQHF
DNA: TGTGCCTGGAGTGTACGAGCAGGGATTGATCAGCCCCAGCATTTT

J: TRBJ1-1
size: .
V: TRBV6-6
D: .
CDR3: CASSYSPAVTEAFF
DNA: TGTGCCAGCAGTTACTCGCCCGCGGTCACTGAAGCTTTCTTT

J: TRBJ2-1
size: .
V: TRBV18
D: TRBD2
CDR3: CASSPRWGGASYNEQFF
DNA: TGTGCCAGCTCACCACGATGGGGAGGGGCTTCCTACAATGAGCAGTTCTTC

J: TRBJ1-1
size: many
V: TRBV6-5
D: .
CDR3: CATGGDPNTEAFF
DNA: TGTGCCACGGGAGGCGACCCGAACACTGAAGCTTTCTTT

J: TRBJ2-7
size: few
V: TRBV11-1
D: TRBD1
CDR3: CASSLGQGLYEQYF
DNA: TGTGCCAGCAGCTTGGGACAGGGGTTGTACGAGCAGTACTTC

J: TRBJ2-5
size: few
V: TRBV7-2
D: TRBD2
CDR3: CASSWGSGDRETQYF
DNA: TGTGCCAGCAGCTGGGGAAGCGGGGACCGGGAGACCCAGTACTTC

J: TRBJ1-2
size: many
V: TRBV7-9
D: .
CDR3: CASSLGRTNYGYTF
DNA: TGTGCCAGCAGCTTGGGGAGGACTAACTATGGCTACACCTTC

J: TRBJ2-3
size: .
V: TRBV12-3/TRBV12-4
D: TRBD2
CDR3: CASSLGLAGTDTQYF
DNA: TGTGCCAGCAGTTTAGGACTAGCGGGCACAGATACGCAGTATTTT

J: TRBJ1-5
size: many
V: TRBV10-3
D: TRBD1
CDR3: CAISENTGANQPQHF
DNA: TGTGCCATCAGTGAGAACACAGGGGCAAATCAGCCCCAGCATTTT

J: TRBJ1-5
size: many
V: TRBV4-2
D: .
CDR3: CASSQDSGEPQHF
DNA: TGTGCCAGCAGCCAAGATAGCGGGGAGCCCCAGCATTTT

J: TRBJ2-5
size: many
V: TRBV7-7
D: .
CDR3: CASSLNFGETQYF
DNA: TGTGCTAGCAGCTTAAACTTCGGAGAGACCCAGTACTTC

J: TRBJ2-7
size: .
V: TRBV10-2
D: .
CDR3: CASREGGEQYF
DNA: TGCGCCAGCAGGGAAGGGGGCGAGCAGTACTTC

J: TRBJ2-7
size: many
V: TRBV24-1
D: TRBD1
CDR3: CATGEDRGDDYEQYF
DNA: TGTGCCACCGGGGAAGACAGGGGAGACGACTACGAGCAGTACTTC

J: TRBJ2-7
size: many
V: TRBV20-1
D: TRBD1
CDR3: CSAPDRERGEQYF
DNA: TGCAGTGCACCGGACAGGGAAAGAGGCGAGCAGTACTTC